Presented here are 14 T cell receptor beta chains from one specimen sequenced in a study of early T cells in non-severe SARS-CoV-2 infection. TCRdb processed the 5' RACE reads anew with MiXCR; each CDR3 protein has one entry. The table records some 61,000 distinct CDR3 sequences, 8.5% to 10% of them present only once. The specimen was whole blood, collected at baseline. These TCRs come from an adult who was a healthcare worker with PCR-confirmed SARS-CoV-2 infection or an uninfected control (not recorded which).

This clonotype was recorded a few times. V and J are TRBV6-1 and TRBJ2-7; D could derive from TRBD1 or TRBD2 (5 bases each). The CDR3 sequence is 15 residues long. With 5 bases removed from V and 6 bases from J, the gap between germline ends came to 20 bases. CDR1 is MNHNS and CDR2 is SASEGT in the germline V gene. The chain's CDR3 is CASSTLGTPRGEQYF. CDR3 DNA: TGTGCCAGCAGTACCCTTGGGACCCCAAGAGGCGAGCAGTACTTC.

The chain uses TRBV18 and TRBJ1-6, with unresolved D. Germline CDR1 and CDR2: KGHSH and LQKENI. V lost 2 bases and J lost 7, with 6 bases in between. The CDR3 spans 13 residues. CDR3 loop: CASSPRGNSPLHF. The CDR3 nucleotides read TGTGCCAGCTCACCAAGAGGGAATTCACCCCTCCACTTT.

This clonotype was seen repeatedly, ten times or more. DNA for the CDR3: TGTGCCACCAGTGATTTCATGAGCGGAAAGTACAATGAGCAGTTCTTC. Amino acid sequence: CATSDFMSGKYNEQFF. The chain combines TRBV24-1 with TRBJ2-1; possible D gene TRBD2, 5 bases. Germline V gene lookup returns CDR1 KGHDR and CDR2 SFDVKD. V dropped 1 base and J dropped 4 bases, with 13 bases sitting between them. The CDR3 is 16 residues long.

The chain uses TRBV11-2 and TRBJ2-3; 14 nucleotides match TRBD2. The CDR3 is made up of 18 amino acids. The trim removed 2 bases at V and 2 bases at J, leaving 6 bases unmatched. Germline values: CDR1 SGHAT, CDR2 FQNNGV. The CDR3 nucleotides read TGTGCCAGCAGCTTACCGGGACTAGCGGGAGTTTCCACAGATACGCAGTATTTT. Protein sequence: CASSLPGLAGVSTDTQYF.

The chain carries TRBV18 and TRBJ2-3; D ambiguous. V lost 6 bases, J lost 2 bases, and 12 bases lay in between. Germline CDR1 KGHSH, CDR2 LQKENI. The CDR3 runs to 14 residues. The CDR3 reads CASSRTENTDTQYF. The DNA of the CDR3 is TGTGCCAGCTCCAGGACGGAGAACACAGATACGCAGTATTTT.

This clonotype has ten or more counts. The chain has TRBV7-9 and TRBJ1-6, with D tentatively TRBD1 (5 bases). V was clipped by 0 bases and J by 5 bases, with 11 bases between them. Germline V gene data show CDR1 as SEHNR and CDR2 as FQNEAQ (reference sequence). This CDR3 is 16 amino acids long. The DNA for the CDR3 is TGTGCCAGCAGCTTAGCGGGGACTGGAGATAATTCACCCCTCCACTTT. This codes for CASSLAGTGDNSPLHF.

This clonotype has a handful of counts. The chain couples TRBV4-1 to TRBJ2-1; 10 bases line up with TRBD2. V trimming: 6 bases; J trimming: 4 bases; junction bases outside the gene matches: 12. CDR1 and CDR2 from the germline V gene are MGHRA and YSYEKL. This CDR3 has 17 amino acids. The CDR3 reads CASSPGGASGSYNEQFF. DNA for the CDR3: TGCGCCAGCAGTCCAGGAGGGGCTAGCGGGAGTTACAATGAGCAGTTCTTC.

The table lists this clonotype with many counts. This rearrangement joins TRBV12-3 or TRBV12-4 to TRBJ1-1, with unresolved D. The CDR3 has 14 amino acids. The germline V and J ends were trimmed by 6 bases and 0 bases, with 11 bases remaining between them. DNA of the CDR3: TGTGCCAGCAGACCTACAGCGATGAACACTGAAGCTTTCTTT. Its translation is CASRPTAMNTEAFF.

The rearrangement uses TRBV7-6 and TRBJ2-7, with D perhaps given as TRBD1 or TRBD2 (6 bases each). The V and J ends lost 6 bases and 2 bases respectively, with 14 bases between them. From germline, CDR1 is SGHVS and CDR2 FNYEAQ. This CDR3 is built from 14 residues. The CDR3 here is CASSLAGHTYEQYF. The CDR3 DNA reads TGTGCCAGCAGTCTGGCGGGACACACCTACGAGCAGTACTTC.

CDR3 DNA sequence: TGTGCCAGCAGCTTAGTCCCGGAAGGGGAGCAGTTCTTC. Translating it yields CASSLVPEGEQFF. This chain uses TRBV7-6 with TRBJ2-1; D is ambiguous. The germline V and J ends were trimmed by 1 base and 10 bases, with 11 bases remaining between them. The CDR3 runs 13 residues. From germline, CDR1 is SGHVS and CDR2 FNYEAQ.

The chain has TRBV6-6 and TRBJ1-1; D is perhaps TRBD1 (5 bases). The CDR3 is made up of 12 amino acids. In germline, CDR1 is MNHNY, CDR2 SVGAGI (reference sequence). Trimming stripped 6 bases from V and 5 bases from J, with 10 bases between. The CDR3 sequence is CASREGRTEAFF. DNA for the CDR3: TGTGCCAGCAGGGAGGGGAGGACTGAAGCTTTCTTT.

This chain links TRBV6-5 with TRBJ2-2; 7 bases line up with TRBD1. The V segment lost 0 bases and the J segment 6 bases; nucleotides outside the gene matches: 1. This CDR3 has 14 amino acids. Germline lookup yields CDR1 MNHEY and CDR2 SVGAGI. CDR3 nucleotide sequence: TGTGCCAGCAGTTACTCGCAGGGGGCCGGGGAGCTGTTTTTT. Translation: CASSYSQGAGELFF.

This clonotype turned up a few times. The rearrangement uses TRBV19 and TRBJ1-2, with a possible D match to TRBD1 (5 bases). V was cut by 4 bases and J by 4 bases, with 16 bases left in between. This CDR3 spans 15 amino acids. Germline CDR1 LNHDA, CDR2 SQIVND (reference sequence). The CDR3 reads CASSSIPGTLYGYTF. CDR3 nucleotide sequence: TGTGCCAGTAGTAGCATCCCCGGGACCCTCTATGGCTACACCTTC.

This clonotype was recorded at least ten times. The chain carries TRBV19 and TRBJ2-1; 11 positions agree with TRBD2. J was trimmed by 8 bases and V by 4 bases; bases with no gene match: 4. CDR3 size: 14 residues. Germline CDR1 reads LNHDA; CDR2 reads SQIVND (reference sequence). CDR3 in amino acids: CASSTLAGGHEQFF. The CDR3 nucleotides are TGTGCCAGTAGTACTCTAGCGGGAGGTCATGAGCAGTTCTTC. The full variable domain, with the rest looked up from reference TRBV19 and TRBJ2-1, is DGGITQSPKYLFRKEGQNVTLSCEQNLNHDAMYWYRQDPGQGLRLIYYSQIVNDFQKGDIAEGYSVSREKKESFPLTVTSAQKNPTAFYLCASSTLAGGHEQFFGPGTRLTVL.